Listed below are T cell receptor beta chains from one sample, sequenced in a study of response to subunit inactivated influenza vaccine. TCRdb reprocessed the RT-PCR reads with MiXCR, giving one entry per CDR3 protein. The table lists approximately 700,000 distinct CDR3 sequences, 15% to 17% of them singletons, with roughly 12% in the top ten. Sample: PBMCs from blood, taken 11 to 12 days after vaccination. These receptor sequences come from a man aged 45-65 years who received an inactivated influenza vaccine. CDR3s include the opening cysteine and the closing phenylalanine or tryptophan. A D gene is named only where the DNA matches it firmly. Size is omitted from some rows. Given values are once, few, many or a class for expanded clones.

j_gene	v_gene	abundance	d_gene	CDR3aa	CDR3nt
TRBJ2-1	TRBV28	NA	NA	CASSLQETQSWGEQFF	TGTGCCAGCAGTTTACAAGAGACCCAAAGCTGGGGTGAGCAGTTCTTC
TRBJ2-2	TRBV10-3	NA	TRBD1	CAISLTGTGGTGELFF	TGTGCCATCAGTCTAACCGGGACAGGGGGCACCGGGGAGCTGTTTTTT
TRBJ2-1	TRBV12-3/TRBV12-4	NA	TRBD1	CASSRTQGSSYNEQFF	TGTGCCAGCAGCCGCACACAGGGGTCCTCCTACAATGAGCAGTTCTTC
TRBJ2-3	TRBV24-1	few	NA	CATSDTGAKSTDTQYF	TGTGCCACCAGTGACACCGGGGCTAAGAGTACAGATACGCAGTATTTT
TRBJ2-2	TRBV20-1	NA	NA	CSAPAGLNTGELFF	TGCAGTGCTCCCGCGGGACTCAACACCGGGGAGCTGTTTTTT
TRBJ1-1	TRBV27	NA	NA	CASGRRVNTEAFF	TGTGCCAGCGGTCGACGAGTGAACACTGAAGCTTTCTTT
TRBJ2-1	TRBV5-1	NA	TRBD2	CASSLSPGGGSNEQFF	TGCGCCAGCAGCTTGTCCCCAGGCGGGGGATCCAATGAGCAGTTCTTC
TRBJ1-1	TRBV4-3	NA	NA	CASSQDRWNTEAFF	TGCGCCAGCAGCCAAGACAGGTGGAACACTGAAGCTTTCTTT
TRBJ2-6	TRBV5-6	many	NA	CASSFDIANVLTF	TGTGCCAGCAGCTTCGATATTGCCAACGTCCTGACTTTC
TRBJ1-3	TRBV7-2	NA	NA	CASSLDQSRNTIYF	TGTGCCAGCAGCTTAGATCAGTCACGAAACACCATATATTTT
TRBJ2-5	TRBV15	few	NA	CATSRERGVGETQYF	TGTGCCACCAGCAGAGAACGGGGAGTTGGGGAGACCCAGTACTTC
TRBJ2-3	TRBV10-3	NA	NA	CAISAGRTDTQYF	TGTGCCATCAGTGCGGGACGCACAGATACGCAGTATTTT
TRBJ2-5	TRBV7-2	few	NA	CASSGATAYQETQYF	TGTGCCAGCAGCGGGGCGACAGCGTACCAAGAGACCCAGTACTTC
TRBJ1-4	TRBV5-1	NA	TRBD1	CASSLATGGAEKLFF	TGCGCCAGCAGCTTGGCCACAGGGGGGGCTGAAAAACTGTTTTTT
TRBJ1-1	TRBV4-3	few	TRBD1	CASSQNQGANTEAFF	TGCGCCAGCAGCCAGAACCAGGGGGCGAACACTGAAGCTTTCTTT
TRBJ1-1	TRBV20-1	few	NA	CSARVHPNTEAFF	TGCAGTGCTAGAGTTCATCCGAATACTGAAGCTTTCTTT
TRBJ2-2	TRBV6-2/TRBV6-3	few	NA	CASSYPTDRWMAGELFF	TGTGCCAGCAGTTACCCGACAGACCGGTGGATGGCCGGGGAGCTGTTTTTT
TRBJ1-1	TRBV5-1	NA	NA	CASSLSVQTSNTEAFF	TGCGCCAGCAGCTTGTCGGTACAGACAAGCAACACTGAAGCTTTCTTT
TRBJ1-6	TRBV4-3	many	NA	CASSQNRDSPLHF	TGCGCCAGCAGCCAAAATCGGGATTCACCCCTCCACTTT
TRBJ1-1	TRBV4-2	many	NA	CASSQDSGYTEAFF	TGTGCCAGCAGCCAAGATTCAGGGTACACTGAAGCTTTCTTT
TRBJ2-5	TRBV5-1	few	NA	CASSTPLDDQETQYF	TGCGCCAGCAGCACTCCTCTTGATGACCAAGAGACCCAGTACTTC
TRBJ1-3	TRBV5-1	few	NA	CASSLASGSGNTIYF	TGCGCCAGCAGCTTGGCCTCGGGTTCTGGAAACACCATATATTTT
TRBJ2-1	TRBV10-3	many	NA	CAISFQDLAYNEQFF	TGTGCCATCAGTTTCCAGGATCTTGCCTACAATGAGCAGTTCTTC
TRBJ2-7	TRBV10-3	many	NA	CAISESLSYEQYF	TGTGCCATCAGTGAGTCACTCTCCTACGAGCAGTACTTC
TRBJ2-1	TRBV27	few	TRBD2	CASTRLAGVSNEQFF	TGTGCCAGCACCCGACTAGCGGGGGTCAGCAATGAGCAGTTCTTC
TRBJ2-5	TRBV7-6	few	NA	CASRSYQTGLSRDQYF	TGTGCCAGCAGATCCTACCAGACAGGTCTCAGTAGAGACCAGTACTTC
TRBJ2-5	TRBV5-1	many	NA	CASSLPGQETQYF	TGTGCCAGCAGTTTACCGGGGCAAGAGACCCAGTACTTC
TRBJ2-1	TRBV7-9	few	TRBD2	CASSYVAGGYNEQFF	TGTGCCAGCAGCTATGTAGCGGGGGGGTACAATGAGCAGTTCTTC
TRBJ1-3	TRBV20-1	few	NA	CSARPGGSSGNTIYF	TGCAGTGCTAGACCCGGGGGCAGCTCTGGAAACACCATATATTTT
TRBJ2-5	TRBV20-1	NA	NA	CSASEGRPQETQYF	TGCAGTGCTAGCGAGGGACGGCCCCAAGAGACCCAGTACTTC
TRBJ2-1	TRBV28	few	NA	CASSRTPWAGSYNEQFF	TGTGCCAGCAGTCGTACCCCGTGGGCGGGGAGCTACAATGAGCAGTTCTTC
TRBJ2-7	TRBV5-1	NA	TRBD2	CASSRWDRGLAGVVYEQYF	TGCGCCAGCAGCCGCTGGGACAGGGGACTAGCGGGAGTAGTTTACGAGCAGTACTTC
TRBJ1-5	TRBV18	NA	TRBD1	CASSTRDRGSNQPQHF	TGTGCCAGCTCAACTCGGGACAGGGGAAGCAATCAGCCCCAGCATTTT
TRBJ1-2	TRBV20-1	NA	NA	CSGSALTNYGYTF	TGCAGTGGATCAGCCCTCACTAACTATGGCTACACCTTC
TRBJ2-7	TRBV7-2	few	TRBD2	CASSLALGGSIHEQYF	TGTGCCAGCAGCTTAGCGCTTGGCGGGAGCATCCACGAGCAGTACTTC
TRBJ1-2	TRBV5-5	few	NA	CASSFQQGRYTF	TGTGCCAGCAGCTTCCAACAGGGACGCTACACCTTC